This TCR beta chain was retrieved from a study of beta chain features in type 1 diabetes. As to this clone: The antigen remains unidentified.

cDNA synthesis used the whole RNA isolate, giving expressed TCRB sequences. Data came from immunoSEQ multiplex PCR; TCRdb stores just in-frame clones and leaves some out. The table shows roughly 330,000 clones, with 11% occurring only once. The authors took one heparinised blood draw, averaging approximately 110 mL, from each donor. Regarding the study as a whole: In every one of the four CD4+ subsets, TCRB CDR3s were moderately but significantly shorter in Type 1 diabetes patients.

From germline, CDR1 is SGHAT and CDR2 FQNNGV. The CDR3 totals 14 residues. Trimming cost V 5 bases and J 5 bases, with 16 bases left between them. V and J are TRBV11-2 and TRBJ2-7, with a weak D call TRBD1 (6 bases). The clonotype comes from a woman aged 25 to 39 in good health. The source material was naive CD4+ T cells from blood. CDR3: CASSRPGRDNEQYF. CDR3 sequence (DNA): TGTGCCAGCAGCCGCCCCGGCAGGGACAACGAGCAGTACTTC.